The rows below give T cell receptor beta chains drawn from one sample of a study of graft-versus-host responses after intestinal transplantation. What these receptors recognize is not known. The data were produced by immunoSEQ multiplex PCR, yet TCRdb's version contains in-frame clones alone and is incomplete. Among about 96,000 clones listed, just under 95% were seen once. Specimen: unstimulated CD4+ T cells sorted from spleen or lymph node cells, collected before intestinal transplant. The receptors originated from a human donor who received an intestinal transplant. The CDR3 runs from the conserved cysteine through the conserved F or W. Fields, in order: V gene, J gene, D gene, clone size, CDR3 DNA, CDR3 protein. A D gene is named only where the DNA matches it firmly. Size is stated for part of the rows, as once, few or many counts, or as a class when the clone is expanded.

v_gene: TRBV21-1; j_gene: TRBJ2-5; d_gene: NA; abundance: NA; CDR3nt: TGTGCCAGCAGCAAAGAGGGGACTAGCGGGATAAGTCTCCAAGAGACCCAGTACTTC; CDR3aa: CASSKEGTSGISLQETQYF
v_gene: TRBV30; j_gene: TRBJ2-3; d_gene: NA; abundance: NA; CDR3nt: TGTGCCTGGATCGCAGGGGCCACAGATACGCAGTATTTT; CDR3aa: CAWIAGATDTQYF
v_gene: TRBV6-5; j_gene: TRBJ2-7; d_gene: NA; abundance: NA; CDR3nt: TGTGCCAGCAGAAGGCTTAGCGGGACAGACTACGAGCAGTACTTC; CDR3aa: CASRRLSGTDYEQYF
v_gene: TRBV7-7; j_gene: TRBJ2-5; d_gene: NA; abundance: NA; CDR3nt: TGTGCCAGCAGCTTAGCAGGTTACAGCGGAGAGACCCAGTACTTC; CDR3aa: CASSLAGYSGETQYF
v_gene: TRBV4-1; j_gene: TRBJ2-3; d_gene: NA; abundance: once; CDR3nt: TGCGCCAGCAGCTTACTGACTAGGCGGATCACAGATACGCAGTATTTT; CDR3aa: CASSLLTRRITDTQYF
v_gene: TRBV29-1; j_gene: TRBJ2-1; d_gene: NA; abundance: NA; CDR3nt: TGCAGCGTTGAACGGGGCAGCTCCTACAATGAGCAGTTCTTC; CDR3aa: CSVERGSSYNEQFF
v_gene: TRBV11-2; j_gene: TRBJ1-2; d_gene: TRBD1; abundance: NA; CDR3nt: TGTGCCAGCAGCTTAGGGACAGGCTATGGCTACACCTTC; CDR3aa: CASSLGTGYGYTF
v_gene: TRBV9; j_gene: TRBJ2-1; d_gene: NA; abundance: NA; CDR3nt: TGTGCCAGCAGCACGTCACCGGGACTTTCTTACAATGAGCAGTTCTTC; CDR3aa: CASSTSPGLSYNEQFF
v_gene: TRBV18; j_gene: TRBJ2-7; d_gene: NA; abundance: NA; CDR3nt: TGTGCCAGCTCAGCTAACCGGGACACCCACGAGCAGTACTTC; CDR3aa: CASSANRDTHEQYF
v_gene: TRBV9; j_gene: TRBJ2-1; d_gene: NA; abundance: NA; CDR3nt: TGTGCCAGCAGCGTAGACCCTGATTGGTCCTGCAATGAGCAGTTCTTC; CDR3aa: CASSVDPDWSCNEQFF
v_gene: TRBV7-8; j_gene: TRBJ2-2; d_gene: NA; abundance: NA; CDR3nt: TGTGCCAGCAGCCAGGGGAACACCGGGGAGCTGTTTTTT; CDR3aa: CASSQGNTGELFF
v_gene: TRBV18; j_gene: TRBJ2-2; d_gene: TRBD2; abundance: NA; CDR3nt: TGTGCCAGCTCACCACCCGGACTAGCGGGAGGCCACACCGGGGAGCTGTTTTTT; CDR3aa: CASSPPGLAGGHTGELFF
v_gene: TRBV7-2; j_gene: TRBJ2-2; d_gene: TRBD2; abundance: NA; CDR3nt: TGTGCCAGCAGCCTAGCGGGAGTCACCGGGGAGCTGTTTTTT; CDR3aa: CASSLAGVTGELFF
v_gene: TRBV18; j_gene: TRBJ1-1; d_gene: NA; abundance: NA; CDR3nt: TGTGCCAGCTCACCTCAAGGGACTGGAAGGGGGACTGAAGCTTTCTTT; CDR3aa: CASSPQGTGRGTEAFF
v_gene: TRBV7-3; j_gene: TRBJ2-1; d_gene: TRBD2; abundance: once; CDR3nt: TGTGCCAGCAGCTTAAGGTCCCCTAGCGGGAACGCCTACAATGAGCAGTTCTTC; CDR3aa: CASSLRSPSGNAYNEQFF
v_gene: TRBV7-9; j_gene: TRBJ1-1; d_gene: NA; abundance: NA; CDR3nt: TGTGCCAGCAGCTTAGATGGGGGGAACACTGAAGCTTTCTTT; CDR3aa: CASSLDGGNTEAFF
v_gene: TRBV7-2; j_gene: TRBJ2-1; d_gene: NA; abundance: once; CDR3nt: TGTGCCAGCAGCTCCGCCAGCCCACAGGGTTTGTTCTTC; CDR3aa: CASSSASPQGLFF
v_gene: TRBV6-1; j_gene: TRBJ2-1; d_gene: NA; abundance: NA; CDR3nt: TGTGCCAGCAGTGAGGACCTTGCCTACAATGAGCAGTTCTTC; CDR3aa: CASSEDLAYNEQFF
v_gene: TRBV18; j_gene: TRBJ1-1; d_gene: NA; abundance: NA; CDR3nt: TGTGCCAGCTCACCCGACAGGTTGAACACTGAAGCTTTCTTT; CDR3aa: CASSPDRLNTEAFF
v_gene: TRBV7-3; j_gene: TRBJ1-2; d_gene: TRBD1; abundance: NA; CDR3nt: TGTGCCAGCAGCTTAGACAGGGGCTATGGCTACACCTTC; CDR3aa: CASSLDRGYGYTF